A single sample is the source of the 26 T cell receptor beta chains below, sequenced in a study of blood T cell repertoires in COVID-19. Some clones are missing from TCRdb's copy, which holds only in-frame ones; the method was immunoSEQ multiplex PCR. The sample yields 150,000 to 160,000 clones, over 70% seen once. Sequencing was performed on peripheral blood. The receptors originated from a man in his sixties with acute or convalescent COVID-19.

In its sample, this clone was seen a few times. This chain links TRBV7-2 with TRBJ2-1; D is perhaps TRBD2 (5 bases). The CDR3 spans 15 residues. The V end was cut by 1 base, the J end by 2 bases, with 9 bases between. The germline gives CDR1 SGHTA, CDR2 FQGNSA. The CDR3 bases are TGTGCCAGCAGCTTAGGGGGAGTGACCTACAATGAGCAGTTCTTC. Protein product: CASSLGGVTYNEQFF.

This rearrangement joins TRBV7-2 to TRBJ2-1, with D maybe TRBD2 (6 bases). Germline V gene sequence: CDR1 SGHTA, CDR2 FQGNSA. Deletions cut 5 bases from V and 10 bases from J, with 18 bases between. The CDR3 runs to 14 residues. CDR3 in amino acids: CASSQAGGNKEQFF. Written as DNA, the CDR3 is TGTGCCAGCAGCCAAGCAGGCGGGAATAAAGAGCAGTTCTTC.

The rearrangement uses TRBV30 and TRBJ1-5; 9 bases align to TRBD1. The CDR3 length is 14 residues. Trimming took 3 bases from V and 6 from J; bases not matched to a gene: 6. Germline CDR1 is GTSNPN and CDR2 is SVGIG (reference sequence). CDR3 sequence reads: CAWRKTGGLQPQHF. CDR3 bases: TGTGCCTGGAGAAAGACAGGGGGACTTCAGCCCCAGCATTTT.

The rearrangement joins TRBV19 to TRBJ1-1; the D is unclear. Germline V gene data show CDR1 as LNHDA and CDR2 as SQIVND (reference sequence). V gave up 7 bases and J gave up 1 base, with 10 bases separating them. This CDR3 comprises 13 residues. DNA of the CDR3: TGTGCCAGTAAAAAGAGAACGAACACTGAAGCTTTCTTT. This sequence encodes CASKKRTNTEAFF.

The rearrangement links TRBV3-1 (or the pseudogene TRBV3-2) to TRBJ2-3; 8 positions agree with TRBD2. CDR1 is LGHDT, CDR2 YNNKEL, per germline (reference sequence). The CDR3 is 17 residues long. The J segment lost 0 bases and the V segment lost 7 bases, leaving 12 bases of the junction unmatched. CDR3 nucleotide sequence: TGTGCCAGCAATAGACATGGTGCTAGCGGGAGCACAGATACGCAGTATTTT. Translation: CASNRHGASGSTDTQYF.

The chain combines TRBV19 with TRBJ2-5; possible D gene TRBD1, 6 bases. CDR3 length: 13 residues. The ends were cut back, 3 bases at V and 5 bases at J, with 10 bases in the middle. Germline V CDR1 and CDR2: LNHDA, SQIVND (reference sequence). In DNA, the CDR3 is TGTGCCAGTAGTATTAGAGGGGGTGAGACCCAGTACTTC. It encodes CASSIRGGETQYF.

CDR3 protein: CASSQAQYSNQPQHF. CDR3 nucleotides: TGCGCCAGCAGCCAAGCTCAGTATAGCAATCAGCCCCAGCATTTT. The gene calls are TRBV4-1 and TRBJ1-5; D is ambiguous. CDR1 MGHRA and CDR2 YSYEKL come from the germline V gene. Trimming shortened V by 1 base and J by 0 bases, and 7 bases separated the two germline ends. CDR3 length equals 15 residues.

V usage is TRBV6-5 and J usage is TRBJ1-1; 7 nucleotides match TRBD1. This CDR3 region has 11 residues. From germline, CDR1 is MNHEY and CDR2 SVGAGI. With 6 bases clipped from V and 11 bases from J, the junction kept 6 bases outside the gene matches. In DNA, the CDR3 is TGTGCCAGCAGGGGACAGTTAGGGGCTTTCTTT. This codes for CASRGQLGAFF.

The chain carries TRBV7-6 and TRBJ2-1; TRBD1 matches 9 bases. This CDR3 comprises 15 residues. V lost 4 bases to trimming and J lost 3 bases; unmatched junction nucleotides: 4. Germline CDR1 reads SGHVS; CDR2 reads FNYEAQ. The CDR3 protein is CASSSGTGRYNEQFF. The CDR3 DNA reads TGTGCCAGCAGCTCCGGGACAGGGCGCTACAATGAGCAGTTCTTC.

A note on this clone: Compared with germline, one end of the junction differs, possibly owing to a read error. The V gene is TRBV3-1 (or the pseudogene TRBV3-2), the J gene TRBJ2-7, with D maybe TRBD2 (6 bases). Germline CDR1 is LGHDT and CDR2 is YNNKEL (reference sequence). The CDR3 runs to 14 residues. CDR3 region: CASSQSRDSNEQYF. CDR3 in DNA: TGTGCCAGCAGCCAAAGCCGGGACTCCAACGAGCAGTACTTC.

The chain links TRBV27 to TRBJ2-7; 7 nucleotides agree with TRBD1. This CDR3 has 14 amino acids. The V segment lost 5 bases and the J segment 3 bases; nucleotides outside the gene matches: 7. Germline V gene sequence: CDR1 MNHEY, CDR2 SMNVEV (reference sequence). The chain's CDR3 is CASSHGTEIYEQYF. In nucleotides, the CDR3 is TGTGCCAGCAGTCACGGGACAGAGATCTACGAGCAGTACTTC.

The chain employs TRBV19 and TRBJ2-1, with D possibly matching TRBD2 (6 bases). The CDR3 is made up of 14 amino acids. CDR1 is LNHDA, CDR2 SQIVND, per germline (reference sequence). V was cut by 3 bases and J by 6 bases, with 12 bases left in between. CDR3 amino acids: CASSMRLGANEQFF. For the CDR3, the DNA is TGTGCCAGTAGTATGAGACTAGGGGCCAATGAGCAGTTCTTC.

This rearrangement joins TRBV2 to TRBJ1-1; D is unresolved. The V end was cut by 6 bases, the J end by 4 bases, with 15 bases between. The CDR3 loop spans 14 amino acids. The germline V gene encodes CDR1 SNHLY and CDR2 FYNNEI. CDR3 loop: CASSPQTGGTEAFF. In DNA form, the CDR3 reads TGTGCCAGCAGCCCACAGACTGGAGGCACTGAAGCTTTCTTT.

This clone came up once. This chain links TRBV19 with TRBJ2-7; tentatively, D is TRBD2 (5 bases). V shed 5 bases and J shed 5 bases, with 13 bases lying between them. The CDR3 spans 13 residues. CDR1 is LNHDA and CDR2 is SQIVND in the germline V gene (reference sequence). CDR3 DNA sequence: TGTGCCAGTAGTGGTACGGAGGTGAACGAGCAGTACTTC. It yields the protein CASSGTEVNEQYF.

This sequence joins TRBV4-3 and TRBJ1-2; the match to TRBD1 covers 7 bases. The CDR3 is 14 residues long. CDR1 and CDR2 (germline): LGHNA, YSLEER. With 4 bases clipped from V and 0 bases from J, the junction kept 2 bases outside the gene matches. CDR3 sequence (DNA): TGCGCCAGCAGCCGTACAGGGGCTAACTATGGCTACACCTTC. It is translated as CASSRTGANYGYTF.

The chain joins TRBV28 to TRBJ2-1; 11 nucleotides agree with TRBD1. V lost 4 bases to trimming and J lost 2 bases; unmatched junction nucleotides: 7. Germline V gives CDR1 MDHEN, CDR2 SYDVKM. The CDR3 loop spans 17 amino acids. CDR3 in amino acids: CASSSWTGGLTYNEQFF. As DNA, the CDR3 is TGTGCCAGCAGTTCCTGGACAGGGGGCCTGACCTACAATGAGCAGTTCTTC.

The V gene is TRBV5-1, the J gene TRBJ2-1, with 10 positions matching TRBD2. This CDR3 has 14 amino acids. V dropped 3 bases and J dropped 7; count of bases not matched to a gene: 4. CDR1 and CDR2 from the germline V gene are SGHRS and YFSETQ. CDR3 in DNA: TGCGCCAGCAGCTGGCGGACTAGCGGAAATGAGCAGTTCTTC. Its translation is CASSWRTSGNEQFF. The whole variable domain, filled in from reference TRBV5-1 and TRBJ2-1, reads KAGVTQTPRYLIKTRGQQVTLSCSPISGHRSVSWYQQTPGQGLQFLFEYFSETQRNKGNFPGRFSGRQFSNSRSEMNVSTLELGDSALYLCASSWRTSGNEQFFGPGTRLTVL.

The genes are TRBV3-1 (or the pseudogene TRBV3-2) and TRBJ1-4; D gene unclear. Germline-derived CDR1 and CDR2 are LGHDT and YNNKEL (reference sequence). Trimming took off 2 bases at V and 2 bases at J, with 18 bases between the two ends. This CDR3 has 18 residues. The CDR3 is CASSQLTFRRTTNEKLFF. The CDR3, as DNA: TGTGCCAGCAGCCAACTCACCTTTAGGAGAACGACTAATGAAAAACTGTTTTTT.

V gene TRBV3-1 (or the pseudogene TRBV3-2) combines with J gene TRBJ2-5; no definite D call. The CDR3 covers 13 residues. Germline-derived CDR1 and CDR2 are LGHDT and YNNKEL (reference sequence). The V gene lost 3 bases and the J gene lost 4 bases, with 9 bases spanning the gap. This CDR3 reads CASSHEVRETQYF. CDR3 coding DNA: TGTGCCAGCAGCCACGAGGTACGAGAGACCCAGTACTTC.

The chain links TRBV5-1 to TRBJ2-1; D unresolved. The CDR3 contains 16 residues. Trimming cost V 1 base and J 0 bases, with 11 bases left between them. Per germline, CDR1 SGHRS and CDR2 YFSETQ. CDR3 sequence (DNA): TGCGCCAGCAGCTTGTCGGCAGCGAGCTCCTACAATGAGCAGTTCTTC. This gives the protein CASSLSAASSYNEQFF.

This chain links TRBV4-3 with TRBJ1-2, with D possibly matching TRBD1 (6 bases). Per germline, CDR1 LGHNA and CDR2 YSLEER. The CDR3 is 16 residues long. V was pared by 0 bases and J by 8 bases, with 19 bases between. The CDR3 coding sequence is TGCGCCAGCAGCCAAGAAATCCTGGGGGCATCGGAGGGCTACACCTTC. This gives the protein CASSQEILGASEGYTF.

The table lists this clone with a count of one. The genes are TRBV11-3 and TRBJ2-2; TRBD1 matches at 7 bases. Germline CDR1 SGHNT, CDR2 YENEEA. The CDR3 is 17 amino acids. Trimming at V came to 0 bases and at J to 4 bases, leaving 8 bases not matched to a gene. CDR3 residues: CASSLDSHRGSTGELFF. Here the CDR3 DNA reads TGTGCCAGCAGCTTAGATTCCCACAGGGGATCCACCGGGGAGCTGTTTTTT. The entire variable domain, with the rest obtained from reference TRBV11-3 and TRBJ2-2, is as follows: EAGVVQSPRYKIIEKKQPVAFWCNPISGHNTLYWYLQNLGQGPELLIRYENEEAVDDSQLPKDRFSAERLKGVDSTLKIQPAELGDSAVYLCASSLDSHRGSTGELFFGEGSRLTVL.

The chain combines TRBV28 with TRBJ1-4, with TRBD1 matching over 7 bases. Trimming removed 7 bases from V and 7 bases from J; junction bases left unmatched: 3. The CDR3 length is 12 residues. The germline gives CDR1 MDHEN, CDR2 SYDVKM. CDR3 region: CASKEGAEKLFF. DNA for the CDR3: TGTGCCAGCAAAGAGGGGGCTGAAAAACTGTTTTTT.

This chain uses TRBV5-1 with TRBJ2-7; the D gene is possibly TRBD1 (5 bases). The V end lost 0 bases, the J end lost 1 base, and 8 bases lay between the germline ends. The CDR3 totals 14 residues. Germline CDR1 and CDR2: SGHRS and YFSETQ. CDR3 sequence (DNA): TGCGCCAGCAGCTTGGGGGGCGGATCCTACGAGCAGTACTTC. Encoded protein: CASSLGGGSYEQYF.

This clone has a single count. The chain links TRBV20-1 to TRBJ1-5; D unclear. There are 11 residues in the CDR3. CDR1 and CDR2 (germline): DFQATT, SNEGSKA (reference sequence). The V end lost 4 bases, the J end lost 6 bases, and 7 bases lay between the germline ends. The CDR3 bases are TGCAGTGCTACGGCAGGTCAGCCCCAGCATTTT. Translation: CSATAGQPQHF.

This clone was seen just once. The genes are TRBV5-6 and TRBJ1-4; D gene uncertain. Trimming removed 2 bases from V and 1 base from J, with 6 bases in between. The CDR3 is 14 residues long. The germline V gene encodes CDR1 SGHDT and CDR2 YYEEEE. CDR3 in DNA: TGTGCCAGCAGCTTTGGAGGAACTAATGAAAAACTGTTTTTT. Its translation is CASSFGGTNEKLFF.